This TCR beta chain was captured by sequencing in a study of early T cells in non-severe SARS-CoV-2 infection. On the study more broadly: Bulk RNA from unsorted whole blood was sequenced; chains were unpaired. Overall study findings and caveats: In VDJdb matching, anti-spike CD8 responses were favored while private and CD4 specificities went missing.

Each single cDNA molecule received a unique molecular identifier. TCRdb re-analysed the 5' RACE reads in MiXCR, keeping a single row per CDR3 protein. The sample lists roughly 56,000 distinct CDR3 sequences, less than 15% occurring once. Regarding this clonotype: Its antigen is not identified.

V lost 4 bases, J lost 10 bases, and 12 bases lay in between. The CDR3 totals 11 residues. CDR1 is SGDLS and CDR2 is YYNGEE in the germline V gene. The receptor comes from an adult who was a healthcare worker with PCR-confirmed SARS-CoV-2 infection or an uninfected control (not recorded which). The source was whole blood, collected at baseline. J is TRBJ2-7 and V is TRBV9; maybe TRBD2 (5 bases). CDR3 residues: CASSSSGDQYF. CDR3 coding DNA: TGTGCCAGCAGCTCCTCCGGGGATCAGTACTTC.